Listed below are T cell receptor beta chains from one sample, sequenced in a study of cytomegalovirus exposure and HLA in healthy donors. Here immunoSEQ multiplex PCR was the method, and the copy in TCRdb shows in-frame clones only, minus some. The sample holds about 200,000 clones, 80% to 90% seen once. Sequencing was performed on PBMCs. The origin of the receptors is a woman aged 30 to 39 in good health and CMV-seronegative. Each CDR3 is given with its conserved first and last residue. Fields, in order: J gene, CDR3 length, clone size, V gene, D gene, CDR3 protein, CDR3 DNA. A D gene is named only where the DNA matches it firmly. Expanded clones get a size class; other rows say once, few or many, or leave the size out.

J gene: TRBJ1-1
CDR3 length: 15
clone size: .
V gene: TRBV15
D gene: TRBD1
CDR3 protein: CATSREPGGAFKAFF
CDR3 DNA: TGTGCCACCAGCAGAGAACCAGGGGGCGCGTTCAAGGCTTTCTTT

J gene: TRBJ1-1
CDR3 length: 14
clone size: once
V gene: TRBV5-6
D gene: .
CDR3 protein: CASSFGAWDTEAFF
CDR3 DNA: TGTGCCAGCAGCTTTGGGGCTTGGGACACTGAAGCTTTCTTT

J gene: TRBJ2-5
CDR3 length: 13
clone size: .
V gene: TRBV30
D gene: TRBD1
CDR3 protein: CAWTVQGIETQYF
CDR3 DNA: TGTGCCTGGACCGTACAGGGGATCGAGACCCAGTACTTC

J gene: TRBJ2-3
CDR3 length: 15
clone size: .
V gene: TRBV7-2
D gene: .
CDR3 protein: CASSLSLGATDTQYF
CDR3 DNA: TGTGCCAGCAGCTTAAGTCTAGGAGCCACAGATACGCAGTATTTT

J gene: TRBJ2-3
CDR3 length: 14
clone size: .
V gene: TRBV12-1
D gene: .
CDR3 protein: CASSPQSRTDTQYF
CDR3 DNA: TGTGCCAGCAGCCCTCAGTCTCGCACAGATACGCAGTATTTT

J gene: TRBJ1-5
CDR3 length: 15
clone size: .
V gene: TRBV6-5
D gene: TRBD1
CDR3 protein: CASSPTGGLNQPQHF
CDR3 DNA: TGTGCCAGCAGTCCGACAGGGGGCCTCAATCAGCCCCAGCATTTT

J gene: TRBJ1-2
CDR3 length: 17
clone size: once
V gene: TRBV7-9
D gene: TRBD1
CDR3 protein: CASSLVDRGPFFYGYTF
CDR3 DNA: TGTGCCAGCAGCTTAGTTGACAGGGGGCCGTTCTTCTATGGCTACACCTTC

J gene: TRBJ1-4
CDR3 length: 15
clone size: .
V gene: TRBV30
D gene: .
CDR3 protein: CAWSVLGQMNEKLFF
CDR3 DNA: TGTGCCTGGAGTGTACTTGGACAGATGAATGAAAAACTGTTTTTT

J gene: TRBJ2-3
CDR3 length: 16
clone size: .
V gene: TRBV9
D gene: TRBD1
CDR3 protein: CASSGIGTASTDTQYF
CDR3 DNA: TGTGCCAGCAGCGGTATTGGGACAGCTAGCACAGATACGCAGTATTTT

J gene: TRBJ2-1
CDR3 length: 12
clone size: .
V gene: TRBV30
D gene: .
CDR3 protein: CAWSRGKNEQFF
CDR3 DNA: TGTGCCTGGAGTAGAGGGAAAAATGAGCAGTTCTTC

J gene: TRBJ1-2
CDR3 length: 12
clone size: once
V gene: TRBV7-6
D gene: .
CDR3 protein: CASSLDRVGYTF
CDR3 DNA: TGTGCCAGCAGCTTAGACAGGGTCGGCTACACCTTC

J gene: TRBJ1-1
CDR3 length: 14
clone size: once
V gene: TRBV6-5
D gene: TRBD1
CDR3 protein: CASSPFSGGTEAFF
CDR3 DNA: TGTGCCAGCAGCCCATTTTCAGGGGGCACTGAAGCTTTCTTT

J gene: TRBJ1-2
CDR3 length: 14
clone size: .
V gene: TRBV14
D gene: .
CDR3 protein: CASSPMGAYYGYTF
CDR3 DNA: TGTGCCAGCAGCCCGATGGGGGCGTACTATGGCTACACCTTC

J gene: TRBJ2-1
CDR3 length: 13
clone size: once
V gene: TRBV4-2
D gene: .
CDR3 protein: CASSQRSEGEQFF
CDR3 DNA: TGTGCCAGCAGCCAAAGGTCGGAGGGTGAGCAGTTCTTC

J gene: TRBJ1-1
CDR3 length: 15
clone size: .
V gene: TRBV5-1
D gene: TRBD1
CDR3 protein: CASSPGQAEGIEAFF
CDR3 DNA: TGCGCCAGCAGCCCTGGACAGGCGGAGGGGATTGAAGCTTTCTTT

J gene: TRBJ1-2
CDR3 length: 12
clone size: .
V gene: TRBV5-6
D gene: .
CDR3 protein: CASSPGGASYTF
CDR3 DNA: TGTGCCAGCAGCCCGGGCGGGGCTTCCTACACCTTC

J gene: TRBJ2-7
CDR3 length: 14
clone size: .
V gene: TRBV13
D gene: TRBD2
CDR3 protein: CASSLSGSSYEQYF
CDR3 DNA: TGTGCCAGCAGCTTAAGCGGGAGCTCCTACGAGCAGTACTTC

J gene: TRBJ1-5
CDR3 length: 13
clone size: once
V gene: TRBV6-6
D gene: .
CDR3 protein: CASSYSRDQPQHF
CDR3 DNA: TGTGCCAGCAGTTACTCGAGGGATCAGCCCCAGCATTTT

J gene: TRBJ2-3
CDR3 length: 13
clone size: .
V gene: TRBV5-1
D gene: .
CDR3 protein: CASSSETQGTQYF
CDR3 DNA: TGCGCCAGCAGCTCCGAAACCCAGGGAACGCAGTATTTT

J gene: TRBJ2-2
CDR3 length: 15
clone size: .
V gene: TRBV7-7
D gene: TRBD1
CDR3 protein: CASSLVAGGIGELFF
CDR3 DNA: TGTGCCAGCAGCTTAGTTGCAGGGGGCATCGGGGAGCTGTTTTTT

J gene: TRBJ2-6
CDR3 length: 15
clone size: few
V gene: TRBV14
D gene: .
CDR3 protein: CASSQVGRGANVLTF
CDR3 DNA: TGTGCCAGCAGCCAAGTCGGTCGGGGGGCCAACGTCCTGACTTTC

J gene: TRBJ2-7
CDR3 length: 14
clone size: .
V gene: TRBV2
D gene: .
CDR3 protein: CASSEGGGGYEQYF
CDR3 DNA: TGTGCCAGCAGTGAGGGGGGAGGTGGCTACGAGCAGTACTTC

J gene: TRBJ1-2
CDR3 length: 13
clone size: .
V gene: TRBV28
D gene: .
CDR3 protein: CASSFGGNYGYTF
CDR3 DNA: TGTGCCAGCAGTTTTGGCGGTAACTATGGCTACACCTTC

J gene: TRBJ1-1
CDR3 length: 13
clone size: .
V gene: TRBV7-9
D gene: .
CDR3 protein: CASSLAGVGKAFF
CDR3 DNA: TGTGCCAGCAGCTTAGCAGGGGTGGGTAAAGCTTTCTTT

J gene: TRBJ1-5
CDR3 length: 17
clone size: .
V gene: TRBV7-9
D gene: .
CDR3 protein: CASSSNLGAASNQPQHF
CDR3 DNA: TGTGCCAGCAGCTCTAACTTGGGGGCAGCTAGCAATCAGCCCCAGCATTTT

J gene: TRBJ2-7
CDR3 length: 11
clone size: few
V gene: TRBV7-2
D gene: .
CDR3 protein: CASSNMYEQYF
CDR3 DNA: TGTGCCAGCAGCAACATGTACGAGCAGTACTTC

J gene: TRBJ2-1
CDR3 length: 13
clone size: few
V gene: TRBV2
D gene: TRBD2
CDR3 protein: CASSEARGVGQFF
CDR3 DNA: TGTGCCAGCAGTGAAGCACGGGGGGTAGGGCAGTTCTTC

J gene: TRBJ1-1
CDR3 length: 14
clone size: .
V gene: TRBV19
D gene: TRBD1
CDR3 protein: CASIQTGVNTEAFF
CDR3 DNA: TGTGCCAGTATCCAGACAGGGGTGAACACTGAAGCTTTCTTT

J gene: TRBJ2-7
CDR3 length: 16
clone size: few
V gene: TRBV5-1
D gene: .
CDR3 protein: CASSLADDRSSYEQYF
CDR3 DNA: TGCGCCAGCAGCTTGGCGGACGACAGGAGCTCCTACGAGCAGTACTTC

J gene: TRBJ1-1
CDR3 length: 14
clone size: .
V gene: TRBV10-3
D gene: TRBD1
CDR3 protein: CAISNRGPNTEAFF
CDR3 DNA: TGTGCCATCAGTAACAGGGGGCCAAACACTGAAGCTTTCTTT

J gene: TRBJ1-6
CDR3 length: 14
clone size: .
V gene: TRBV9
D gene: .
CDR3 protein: CASSVGGSNSPLHF
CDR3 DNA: TGTGCCAGCAGCGTAGGTGGCAGTAATTCACCCCTCCACTTT

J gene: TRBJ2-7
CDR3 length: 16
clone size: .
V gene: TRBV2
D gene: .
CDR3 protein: CASSEASGPGQGEQYF
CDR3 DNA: TGTGCCAGCAGTGAAGCTAGCGGTCCAGGGCAGGGCGAGCAGTACTTC

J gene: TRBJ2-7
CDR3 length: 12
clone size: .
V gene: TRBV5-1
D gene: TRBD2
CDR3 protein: CASRSGGYEQYF
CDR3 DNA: TGCGCCAGCCGGAGCGGGGGCTACGAGCAGTACTTC

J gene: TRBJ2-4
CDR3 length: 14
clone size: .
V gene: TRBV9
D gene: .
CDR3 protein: CASSVGSGGNIQYF
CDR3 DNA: TGTGCCAGCAGCGTAGGTAGCGGTGGGAACATTCAGTACTTC

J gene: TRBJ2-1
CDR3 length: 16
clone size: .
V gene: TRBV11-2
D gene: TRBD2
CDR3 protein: CASSLRRGVSYNEQFF
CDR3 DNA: TGTGCCAGCAGCTTAAGGCGGGGGGTATCCTACAATGAGCAGTTCTTC

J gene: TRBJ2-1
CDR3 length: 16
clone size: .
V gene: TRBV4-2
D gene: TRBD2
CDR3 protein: CASSQEGLAVYNEQFF
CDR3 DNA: TGTGCCAGCAGCCAAGAGGGGCTAGCGGTCTACAATGAGCAGTTCTTC

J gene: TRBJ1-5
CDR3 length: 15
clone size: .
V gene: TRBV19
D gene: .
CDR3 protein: CASSMGGGGNQPQHF
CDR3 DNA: TGTGCCAGTAGTATGGGGGGAGGGGGCAATCAGCCCCAGCATTTT

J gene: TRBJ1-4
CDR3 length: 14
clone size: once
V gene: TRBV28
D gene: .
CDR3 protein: CASSLYGGNEKLFF
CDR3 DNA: TGTGCCAGCAGTTTATACGGAGGTAATGAAAAACTGTTTTTT

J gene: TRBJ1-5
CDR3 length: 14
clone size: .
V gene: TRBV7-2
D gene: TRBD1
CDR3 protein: CASRAGQGNQPQHF
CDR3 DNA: TGTGCCAGCAGGGCGGGACAGGGTAATCAGCCCCAGCATTTT

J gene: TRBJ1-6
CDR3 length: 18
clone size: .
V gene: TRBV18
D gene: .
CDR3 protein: CASSPQNRRVSDNSPLHF
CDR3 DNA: TGTGCCAGCTCACCACAAAATCGCCGGGTTTCGGATAATTCACCCCTCCACTTT

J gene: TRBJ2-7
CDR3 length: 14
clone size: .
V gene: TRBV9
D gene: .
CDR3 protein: CASSPSGFSYEQYF
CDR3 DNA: TGTGCCAGCAGCCCTAGTGGATTTTCCTACGAGCAGTACTTC

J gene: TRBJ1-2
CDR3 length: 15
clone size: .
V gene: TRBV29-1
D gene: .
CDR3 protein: CSVEDLRTGTYGYTF
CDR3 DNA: TGCAGCGTTGAAGATCTGCGGACGGGGACTTATGGCTACACCTTC

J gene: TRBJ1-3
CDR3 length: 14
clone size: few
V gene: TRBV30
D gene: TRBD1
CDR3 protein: CAWSVGTAGNTIYF
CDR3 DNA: TGTGCCTGGAGTGTAGGGACAGCTGGAAACACCATATATTTT

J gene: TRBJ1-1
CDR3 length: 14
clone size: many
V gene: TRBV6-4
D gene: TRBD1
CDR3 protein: CASRETGGNTEAFF
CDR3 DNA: TGTGCCAGCAGAGAGACAGGGGGGAACACTGAAGCTTTCTTT

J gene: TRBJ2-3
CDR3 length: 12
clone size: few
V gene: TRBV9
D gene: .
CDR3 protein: CASSFRADTQYF
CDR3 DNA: TGTGCCAGCAGCTTCCGGGCAGATACGCAGTATTTT

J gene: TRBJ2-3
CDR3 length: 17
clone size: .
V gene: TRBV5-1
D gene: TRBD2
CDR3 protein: CASSSQTSGGRTDTQYF
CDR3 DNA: TGCGCCAGCAGCTCCCAAACTAGCGGGGGGCGCACAGATACGCAGTATTTT

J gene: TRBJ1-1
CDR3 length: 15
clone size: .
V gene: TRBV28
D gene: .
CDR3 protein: CASSFHQGGNTEAFF
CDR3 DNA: TGTGCCAGCAGTTTTCATCAGGGAGGGAACACTGAAGCTTTCTTT

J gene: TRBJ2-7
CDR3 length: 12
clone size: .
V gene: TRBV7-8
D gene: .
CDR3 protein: CASSLMGGEQYF
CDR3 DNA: TGTGCCAGCAGCCTGATGGGGGGCGAGCAGTACTTC

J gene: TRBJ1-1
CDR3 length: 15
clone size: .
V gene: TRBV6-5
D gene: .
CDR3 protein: CASGPDSTFNTEAFF
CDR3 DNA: TGTGCCAGCGGCCCGGACAGCACCTTCAACACTGAAGCTTTCTTT

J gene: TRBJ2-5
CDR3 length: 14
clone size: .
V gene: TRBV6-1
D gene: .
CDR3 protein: CASSGGSYQETQYF
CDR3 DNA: TGTGCCAGCAGTGGCGGGTCCTACCAAGAGACCCAGTACTTC

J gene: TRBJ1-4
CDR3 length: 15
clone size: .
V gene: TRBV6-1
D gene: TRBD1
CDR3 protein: CASRTWGTGNEKLFF
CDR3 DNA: TGTGCCAGCAGAACTTGGGGGACAGGGAATGAAAAACTGTTTTTT

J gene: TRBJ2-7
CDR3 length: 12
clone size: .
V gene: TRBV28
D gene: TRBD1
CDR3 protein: CASAGQGYEQYF
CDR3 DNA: TGTGCCAGCGCGGGACAGGGGTACGAGCAGTACTTC

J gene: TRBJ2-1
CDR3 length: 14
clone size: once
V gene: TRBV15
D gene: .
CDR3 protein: CATSIRGSYNEQFF
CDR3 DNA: TGTGCCACCAGCATAAGGGGCTCCTACAATGAGCAGTTCTTC